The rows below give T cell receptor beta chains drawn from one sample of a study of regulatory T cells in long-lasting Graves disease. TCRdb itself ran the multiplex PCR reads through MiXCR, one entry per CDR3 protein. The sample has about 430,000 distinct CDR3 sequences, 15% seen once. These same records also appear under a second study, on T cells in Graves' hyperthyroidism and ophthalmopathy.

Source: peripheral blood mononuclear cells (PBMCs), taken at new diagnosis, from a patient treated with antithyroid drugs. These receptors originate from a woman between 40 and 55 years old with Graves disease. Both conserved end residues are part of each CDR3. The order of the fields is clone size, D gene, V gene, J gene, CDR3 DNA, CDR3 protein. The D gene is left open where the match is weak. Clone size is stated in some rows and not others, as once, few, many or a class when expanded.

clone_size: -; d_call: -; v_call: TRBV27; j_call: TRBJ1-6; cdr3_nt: TGTGCCAGCAGTCCCTTGAACCTTTATTCACCCCTCCACTTT; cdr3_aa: CASSPLNLYSPLHF
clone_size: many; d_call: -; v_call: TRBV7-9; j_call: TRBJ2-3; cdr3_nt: TGTGCCAGCAGCTTGGGTAGCAGCAATACGCAGTATTTT; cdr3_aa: CASSLGSSNTQYF
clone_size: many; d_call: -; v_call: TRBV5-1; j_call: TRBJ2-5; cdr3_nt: TGCGCCAGCAGCTTGGAGCTTCACGTCCAAGAGACCCAGTACTTC; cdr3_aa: CASSLELHVQETQYF
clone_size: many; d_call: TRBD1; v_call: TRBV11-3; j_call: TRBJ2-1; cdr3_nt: TGTGCCAGCAGCCCGGGACAGGGGGGACACAATGAGCAGTTCTTC; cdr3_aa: CASSPGQGGHNEQFF
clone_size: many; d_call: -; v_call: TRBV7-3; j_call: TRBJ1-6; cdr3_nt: TGTGCCAGCAGCTTATTCAGCGAAAGTTCACCCCTCCACTTT; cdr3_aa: CASSLFSESSPLHF
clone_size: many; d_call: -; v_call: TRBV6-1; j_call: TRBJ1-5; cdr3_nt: TGTGCCAGCAGTCCCCTTAACTTACCCGGCCAGCCCCAGCATTTT; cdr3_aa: CASSPLNLPGQPQHF
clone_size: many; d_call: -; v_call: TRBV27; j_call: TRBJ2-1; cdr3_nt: TGTGCCAGCAGTCCATCCGGGACGGCCTACAATGAGCAGTTCTTC; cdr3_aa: CASSPSGTAYNEQFF
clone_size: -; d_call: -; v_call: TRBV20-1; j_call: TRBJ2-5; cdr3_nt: TGCAGTGCTAGAAAGGACAGAAACCAAGAGACCCAGTACTTC; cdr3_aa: CSARKDRNQETQYF
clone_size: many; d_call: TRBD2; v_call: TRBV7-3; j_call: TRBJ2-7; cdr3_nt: TGTGCCAGCAGCCCTCGGGTAGCGGGAAGCGAGCAGTACTTC; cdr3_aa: CASSPRVAGSEQYF
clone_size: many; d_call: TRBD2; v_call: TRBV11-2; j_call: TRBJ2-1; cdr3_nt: TGTGCCAGCAGCTTTGGGACTAGCGGGCACTACAATGAGCAGTTCTTC; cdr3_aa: CASSFGTSGHYNEQFF
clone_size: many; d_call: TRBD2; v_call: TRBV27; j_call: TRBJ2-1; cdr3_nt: TGTGCCAGCAGTCAGGGACTAGCGGGAGGCCTTAACTACAATGAGCAGTTCTTC; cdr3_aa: CASSQGLAGGLNYNEQFF
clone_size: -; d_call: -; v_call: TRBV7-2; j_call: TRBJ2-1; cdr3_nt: TGTGCCAGCAGCTTAGTATGGGACAATGAGCAGTTCTTC; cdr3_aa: CASSLVWDNEQFF
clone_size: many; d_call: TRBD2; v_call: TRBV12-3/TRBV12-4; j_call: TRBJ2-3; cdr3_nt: TGTGCCAGCAGTTTAACCGGGAGGGGGGGCACAGATACGCAGTATTTT; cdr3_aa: CASSLTGRGGTDTQYF
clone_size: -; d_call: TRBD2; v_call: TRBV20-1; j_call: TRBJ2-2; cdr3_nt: TGCAGTGCTAGAGTGCCTAGCGGGAGGGGTGACACCGGGGAGCTGTTTTTT; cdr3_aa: CSARVPSGRGDTGELFF
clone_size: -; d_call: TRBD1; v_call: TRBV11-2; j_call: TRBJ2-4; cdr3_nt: TGTGCCAGCAGCTTCGGGACAGTAGCCAAAAACATTCAGTACTTC; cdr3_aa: CASSFGTVAKNIQYF
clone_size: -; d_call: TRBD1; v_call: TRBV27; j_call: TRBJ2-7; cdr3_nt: TGTGCCAGCAGTTTGCAGGGGGTCTACGAGCAGTACTTC; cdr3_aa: CASSLQGVYEQYF
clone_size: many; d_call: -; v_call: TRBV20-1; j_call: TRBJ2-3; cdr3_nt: TGCAGTGCGAGGTTCTTTGACGGGGATACGCAGTATTTT; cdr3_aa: CSARFFDGDTQYF
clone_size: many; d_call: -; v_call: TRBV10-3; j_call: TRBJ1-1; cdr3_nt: TGTGCCATCAGTGAGTCGGGGGGAAGGGGCGCTGAAGCTTTCTTT; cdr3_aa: CAISESGGRGAEAFF
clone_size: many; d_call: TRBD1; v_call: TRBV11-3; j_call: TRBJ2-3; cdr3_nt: TGTGCCAGCATCCGACAGGGCCACACAGATACGCAGTATTTT; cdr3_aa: CASIRQGHTDTQYF
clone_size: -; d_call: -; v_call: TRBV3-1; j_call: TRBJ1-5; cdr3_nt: TGTGCCAGCAGCCAAGGGAGCCAGGTACATCAGCCCCAGCATTTT; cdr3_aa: CASSQGSQVHQPQHF
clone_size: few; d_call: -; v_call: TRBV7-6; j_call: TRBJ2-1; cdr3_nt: TGTGCCAGCAGCTTAGCCGGTGAGGGGAGTAAGCAGTTCTTC; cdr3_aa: CASSLAGEGSKQFF
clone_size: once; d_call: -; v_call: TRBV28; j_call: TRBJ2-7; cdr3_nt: TGTGCCAGCAGTTACCAGTACGAGCAGTACTTC; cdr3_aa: CASSYQYEQYF
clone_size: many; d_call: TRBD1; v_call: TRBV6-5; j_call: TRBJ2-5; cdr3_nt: TGTGCCAGCAGTTACCTATCGGGGACAGGGCAAGAGACCCAGTACTTC; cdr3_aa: CASSYLSGTGQETQYF
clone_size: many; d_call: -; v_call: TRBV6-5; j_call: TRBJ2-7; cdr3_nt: TGTGCCAGCAGTTACGGACCGGAAGGGACCTACGAGCAGTACTTC; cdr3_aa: CASSYGPEGTYEQYF
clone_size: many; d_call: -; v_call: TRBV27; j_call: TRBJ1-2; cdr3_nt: TGTGCCAGCAGTTTAGTCGGCGCGGGGCGGCATGGCTACACCTTC; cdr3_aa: CASSLVGAGRHGYTF
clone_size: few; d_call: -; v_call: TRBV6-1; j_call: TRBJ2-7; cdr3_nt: TGTGCCAGCAGACCTGACCACGGAGGGCCCGAGTACTTC; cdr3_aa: CASRPDHGGPEYF
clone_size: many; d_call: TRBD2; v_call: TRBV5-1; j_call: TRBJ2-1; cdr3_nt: TGCGCCAGCAGCTTCGCTGCTAGCGGACTAGGCTACAATGAGCAGTTCTTC; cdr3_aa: CASSFAASGLGYNEQFF
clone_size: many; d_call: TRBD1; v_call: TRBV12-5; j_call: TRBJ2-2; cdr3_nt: TGTGCTAGTGGTTTGGCCATAGGGACAGCGAACACCGGGGAGCTGTTTTTT; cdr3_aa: CASGLAIGTANTGELFF
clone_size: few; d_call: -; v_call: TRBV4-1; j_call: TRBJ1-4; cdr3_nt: TGCGCCAGCAGCCAATTGGACGCCCAGGGAGCAACTAATGAAAAACTGTTTTTT; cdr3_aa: CASSQLDAQGATNEKLFF
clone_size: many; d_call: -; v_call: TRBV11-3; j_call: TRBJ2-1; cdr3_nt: TGTGCCAGCAGCCGACTGGACGGTGAGCAGTTCTTC; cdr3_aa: CASSRLDGEQFF
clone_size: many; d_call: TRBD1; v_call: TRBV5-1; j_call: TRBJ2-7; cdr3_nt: TGCGCCAGCAAAATACAGGGGCGAGAGCAGTACTTC; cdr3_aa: CASKIQGREQYF
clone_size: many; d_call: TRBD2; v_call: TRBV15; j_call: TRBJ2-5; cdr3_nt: TGTGCCACCAGCAAACGAGCGGGAGCCCTGGTAGAGACCCAGTACTTC; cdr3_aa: CATSKRAGALVETQYF
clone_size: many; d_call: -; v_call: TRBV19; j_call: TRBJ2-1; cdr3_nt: TGTGCCAGTAGTATAGCGGCGGGCGGAAGCTCCTACAATGAGCAGTTCTTC; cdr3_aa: CASSIAAGGSSYNEQFF
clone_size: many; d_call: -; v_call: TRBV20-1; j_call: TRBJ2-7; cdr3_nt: TGCAGTGCTAGAGTGGGCGGGGTAGCCTACGAGCAGTACTTC; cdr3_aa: CSARVGGVAYEQYF
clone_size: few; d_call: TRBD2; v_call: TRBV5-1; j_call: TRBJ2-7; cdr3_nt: TGCGCCAGCAGCCCCGGGACTACCCTCTACGAGCAGTACTTC; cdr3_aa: CASSPGTTLYEQYF
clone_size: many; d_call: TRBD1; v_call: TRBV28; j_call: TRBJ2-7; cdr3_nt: TGTGCCAGCAGTTTAGTCGGGACAGGGAGGCCCTACGAGCAGTACTTC; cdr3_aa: CASSLVGTGRPYEQYF
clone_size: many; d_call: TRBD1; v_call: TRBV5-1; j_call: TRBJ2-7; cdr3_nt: TGCGCCAGCGAACCGGGACAGGGGGCAGGGGAGCAGTACTTC; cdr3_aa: CASEPGQGAGEQYF
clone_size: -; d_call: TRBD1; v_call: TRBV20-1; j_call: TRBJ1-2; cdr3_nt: TGCAGTGCTAGCCCAGGGACAGACTGGGGTGGCTACGCCTTC; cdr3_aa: CSASPGTDWGGYAF
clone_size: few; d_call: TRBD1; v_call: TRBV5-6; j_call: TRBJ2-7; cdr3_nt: TGTGCCAGCAGCCACCGGGGACAGGGGCCCAATCCCCGGCAGTACTTC; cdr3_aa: CASSHRGQGPNPRQYF
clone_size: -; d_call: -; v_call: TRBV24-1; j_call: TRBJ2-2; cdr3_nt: TGTGCCACCAGTGATTTTTCACGTTCTGAGGAGCTGTTTTTT; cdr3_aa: CATSDFSRSEELFF
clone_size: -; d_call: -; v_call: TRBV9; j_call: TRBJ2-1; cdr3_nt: TGTGCCAGCAGCGTAGCTAGAGCGGCGGGAAGGGGTTCCAATGAGCAGTTCTTC; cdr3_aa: CASSVARAAGRGSNEQFF
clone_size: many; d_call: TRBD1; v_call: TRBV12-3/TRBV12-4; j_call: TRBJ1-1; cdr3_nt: TGTGCCAGCAGTAGAGACCGGGACAGTCCCTCGTACACTGAAGCTTTCTTT; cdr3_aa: CASSRDRDSPSYTEAFF
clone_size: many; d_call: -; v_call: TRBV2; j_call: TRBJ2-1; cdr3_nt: TGTGCCACCTCGCCCGGAATCTCCTACAATGAGCAGTTCTTC; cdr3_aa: CATSPGISYNEQFF